Each of the 14 T cell receptor beta chains below was sequenced from the same sample in a study of shared clonotypes between healthy human individuals. The table came from immunoSEQ multiplex PCR; TCRdb's copy has only in-frame clones and leaves some out. The sample holds roughly 850,000 clones, 90% to 98% seen once. Selected positively for CCR7 and CD45RO-negative, naive CD8 cells excluded terminally differentiated effector memory CD45RA+ cells. The source material was naive CD8+ T cells sorted from blood. All receptors come from a man aged 30-40 years in good health.

This chain connects TRBV7-9 to TRBJ2-1, with no clear D. Germline V gene data show CDR1 as SEHNR and CDR2 as FQNEAQ (reference sequence). The CDR3 runs 12 residues. Trimming left V 1 base short and J 7 bases short, with 5 bases between. This CDR3 is CASSLVPNEQFF. The CDR3 coding sequence is TGTGCCAGCAGCTTAGTGCCGAATGAGCAGTTCTTC.

This clone was observed once. V usage is TRBV4-3 and J usage is TRBJ2-7, with D possibly TRBD2 on 6 matching bases. Germline assignment: CDR1 LGHNA and CDR2 YSLEER. Trimming cost V 1 base and J 3 bases, with 10 bases left between them. CDR3 length equals 14 residues. CDR3 sequence: CASSQGRGNYEQYF. CDR3 DNA: TGCGCCAGCAGCCAAGGGCGCGGGAACTACGAGCAGTACTTC.

The gene calls are TRBV4-1 and TRBJ2-5; the D call may be TRBD1 or TRBD2 (5 bases each). CDR3 length: 15 amino acids. V gave up 4 bases and J gave up 0 bases, with 12 bases separating them. Looked up from germline, CDR1 is MGHRA and CDR2 is YSYEKL. CDR3 sequence: CASSLFLGDQETQYF. The CDR3 DNA reads TGCGCCAGCAGCCTATTTTTGGGGGACCAAGAGACCCAGTACTTC.

The chain recombines TRBV27 with TRBJ2-3; D call uncertain. The CDR3 spans 13 residues. The V end lost 5 bases, the J end lost 2 bases, and 8 bases lay between the germline ends. Germline loops: CDR1 MNHEY, CDR2 SMNVEV (reference sequence). CDR3 DNA: TGTGCCAGCAGTGGAATCAACACAGATACGCAGTATTTT. Encoded protein: CASSGINTDTQYF.

The CDR3 protein is CASSPRTSGRLYEQYF. The CDR3, as DNA: TGTGCCAGCAGTCCCCGGACTAGCGGGAGATTATACGAGCAGTACTTC. This chain uses TRBV27 with TRBJ2-7, with TRBD2 matching over 13 bases. Germline V gives CDR1 MNHEY, CDR2 SMNVEV (reference sequence). With V trimmed by 5 bases and J by 4 bases, 8 bases remained unmatched. The CDR3 extends over 16 amino acids.

This clone was seen just once. J is TRBJ1-1 and V is TRBV7-3, with D maybe TRBD1 (6 bases). The CDR3 sequence is 14 residues long. Germline assignment: CDR1 SGHTA and CDR2 FQGTGA. V lost 5 bases, J lost 4 bases, and 14 bases lay in between. Here the CDR3 reads CASSARDTSTEAFF. The CDR3 region has the DNA TGTGCCAGCAGCGCCAGGGACACGTCCACTGAAGCTTTCTTT. Full variable domain (missing parts from reference TRBV7-3 and TRBJ1-1): GAGVSQTPSNKVTEKGKYVELRCDPISGHTALYWYRQSLGQGPEFLIYFQGTGAADDSGLPNDRFFAVRPEGSVSTLKIQRTERGDSAVYLCASSARDTSTEAFFGQGTRLTVV.

The chain joins TRBV5-1 to TRBJ1-1; a possible D gene is TRBD1 (5 bases). The CDR3 covers 13 residues. Deletions cut 1 base from V and 6 bases from J, with 10 bases between. Germline V lookup: CDR1 SGHRS, CDR2 YFSETQ. The CDR3 region is CASSLSSGPEAFF. Written as DNA, the CDR3 is TGCGCCAGCAGCTTGAGCTCAGGGCCTGAAGCTTTCTTT.

This chain joins TRBV7-6 and TRBJ1-5, with D perhaps matching TRBD1 (6 bases). Trimming stripped 5 bases from V and 7 bases from J, with 15 bases between. This CDR3 is built from 14 residues. Per the germline V gene, CDR1 is SGHVS and CDR2 is FNYEAQ. CDR3: CASSPTGSGQPQHF. In DNA form, the CDR3 reads TGTGCCAGCAGCCCAACAGGGTCCGGACAGCCCCAGCATTTT.

The chain joins TRBV15 to TRBJ2-1; no definite D call. The ends were cut back, 5 bases at V and 1 base at J, with 15 bases in the middle. This CDR3 spans 16 amino acids. The V gene's germline CDR1 is LNHNV and CDR2 YYDKDF (reference sequence). In DNA form, the CDR3 reads TGTGCCACCAGCGAGAGTTGGGGAACTTCCTACAATGAGCAGTTCTTC. Amino acid sequence: CATSESWGTSYNEQFF.

J is TRBJ2-7 and V is TRBV19; 9 bases are shared with TRBD2. This CDR3 contains 14 residues. From germline, CDR1 is LNHDA and CDR2 SQIVND (reference sequence). The V segment lost 4 bases and the J segment 0 bases; nucleotides outside the gene matches: 1. The CDR3 spells CASSTSGISYEQYF. The CDR3 DNA follows: TGTGCCAGTAGTACTAGCGGGATCTCCTACGAGCAGTACTTC.

The V and J genes are TRBV7-9 and TRBJ1-4; D unresolved. Germline assignment: CDR1 SEHNR and CDR2 FQNEAQ (reference sequence). This CDR3 contains 15 residues. V gave up 5 bases and J gave up 3 bases, with 13 bases separating them. The CDR3 spells CASSRTDTSNEKLFF. CDR3 nucleotide sequence: TGTGCCAGCAGCAGGACTGACACATCTAATGAAAAACTGTTTTTT.

V gene TRBV7-9 combines with J gene TRBJ2-1; D not resolved. V lost 2 bases and J lost 0, with 11 bases in between. CDR1 and CDR2 from the germline V gene are SEHNR and FQNEAQ (reference sequence). The CDR3 covers 16 residues. CDR3 bases: TGTGCCAGCAGCTTACGAGACGCAGGCTCCTACAATGAGCAGTTCTTC. Its translation: CASSLRDAGSYNEQFF.

V usage is TRBV6-5 and J usage is TRBJ1-2; D is ambiguous. V was cut by 6 bases and J by 6 bases, with 8 bases left in between. CDR3 size: 11 residues. Looked up from germline, CDR1 is MNHEY and CDR2 is SVGAGI. The chain's CDR3 is CASRNGHGYTF. The CDR3 bases are TGTGCCAGCAGGAACGGGCATGGCTACACCTTC.

The V and J genes are TRBV27 and TRBJ2-6; unclear D gene. Trimming left V 5 bases short and J 4 bases short, with 3 bases between. Germline V lookup: CDR1 MNHEY, CDR2 SMNVEV (reference sequence). This CDR3 has 12 residues. The CDR3 is CASSTGANVLTF. CDR3 coding DNA: TGTGCCAGCAGTACCGGGGCCAACGTCCTGACTTTC.